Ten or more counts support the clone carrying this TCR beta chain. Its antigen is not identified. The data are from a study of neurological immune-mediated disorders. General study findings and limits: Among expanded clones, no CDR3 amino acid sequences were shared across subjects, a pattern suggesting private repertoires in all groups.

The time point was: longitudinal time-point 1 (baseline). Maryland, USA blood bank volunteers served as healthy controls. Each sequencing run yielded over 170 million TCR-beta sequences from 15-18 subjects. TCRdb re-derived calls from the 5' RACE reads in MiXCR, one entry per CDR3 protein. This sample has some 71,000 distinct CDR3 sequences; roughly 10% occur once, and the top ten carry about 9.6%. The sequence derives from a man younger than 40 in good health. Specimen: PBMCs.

The DNA for the CDR3 is TGTGCCAGCAGCACGTACCTAGCGGTACACGAGCAGTACTTC. As protein: CASSTYLAVHEQYF. This rearrangement joins TRBV14 to TRBJ2-7, with TRBD2 identical over 7 bases. Germline V gene lookup returns CDR1 SGHDN and CDR2 FVKESK. Losses at the gene ends were 5 bases for V and 5 bases for J; bases not matched to a gene: 9. The CDR3 runs to 14 residues.